These T cell receptor beta chains were read from a single sample in a study of shared clonotypes between healthy human individuals. Some clones are missing from TCRdb's copy, which holds only in-frame ones; the method was immunoSEQ multiplex PCR. Of under 1,900,000 clones detected, approximately 98.5% appear once; the ten largest clones hold roughly 0.35%. The specimen sequenced was naive CD4+ T cells sorted from blood. All receptors derive from a man aged 25 to 45 in good health. CDR3s include the opening cysteine and the closing phenylalanine or tryptophan. Fields, in order: V gene, J gene, CDR3 protein.

V gene: TRBV19; J gene: TRBJ2-7; CDR3 protein: CASTPGQGPQGQYF
V gene: TRBV20-1; J gene: TRBJ1-1; CDR3 protein: CSARRTGEAFF
V gene: TRBV10-3; J gene: TRBJ2-5; CDR3 protein: CAITPDGHQETQYF
V gene: TRBV12-5; J gene: TRBJ2-2; CDR3 protein: CASGLGAGGPGTGELFF
V gene: TRBV29-1; J gene: TRBJ1-1; CDR3 protein: CSVKLGTGNTEAFF
V gene: TRBV29-1; J gene: TRBJ2-1; CDR3 protein: CSVAEGQAKSGGQFF
V gene: TRBV7-2; J gene: TRBJ2-7; CDR3 protein: CASSSGTTSGRYEQYF
V gene: TRBV7-9; J gene: TRBJ2-5; CDR3 protein: CASKGVARGETQYF
V gene: TRBV7-9; J gene: TRBJ2-7; CDR3 protein: CASNGVSGPYEQYF
V gene: TRBV7-6; J gene: TRBJ2-7; CDR3 protein: CASSLGTDSSYEQYF
V gene: TRBV5-1; J gene: TRBJ2-5; CDR3 protein: CASSLAWGSAETQYF
V gene: TRBV5-1; J gene: TRBJ1-1; CDR3 protein: CASSPYKGTGSGSNTEAFF
V gene: TRBV7-9; J gene: TRBJ2-1; CDR3 protein: CASSLRQGSTYNEQFF
V gene: TRBV5-4; J gene: TRBJ1-4; CDR3 protein: CASSPGGTTNEKLFF
V gene: TRBV9; J gene: TRBJ2-7; CDR3 protein: CASSVRTGKNYEQYF
V gene: TRBV11-2; J gene: TRBJ1-3; CDR3 protein: CASSRTTTGASSGNTIYF
V gene: TRBV11-1; J gene: TRBJ1-1; CDR3 protein: CASRRDRGSTEAFF
V gene: TRBV14; J gene: TRBJ2-5; CDR3 protein: CASSLMTGGLKTQYF
V gene: TRBV5-1; J gene: TRBJ2-1; CDR3 protein: CASSLVASGYNEQFF
V gene: TRBV5-5; J gene: TRBJ2-7; CDR3 protein: CASSLGGGVNYEQYF
V gene: TRBV19; J gene: TRBJ2-1; CDR3 protein: CASSMHGESSYNEQFF
V gene: TRBV2; J gene: TRBJ1-2; CDR3 protein: CASTFRGQGRDLSGYTF
V gene: TRBV6-5; J gene: TRBJ2-7; CDR3 protein: CASSGTSVTGEQYF
V gene: TRBV2; J gene: TRBJ2-7; CDR3 protein: CASGRDRLLEQYF
V gene: TRBV19; J gene: TRBJ2-7; CDR3 protein: CASSPNFSYEQYF
V gene: TRBV10-2; J gene: TRBJ2-3; CDR3 protein: CASSVRGYTDTQYF
V gene: TRBV19; J gene: TRBJ2-7; CDR3 protein: CASSARTASNSFSYEQYF
V gene: TRBV7-9; J gene: TRBJ2-1; CDR3 protein: CASSVLNEQFF
V gene: TRBV7-5; J gene: TRBJ2-1; CDR3 protein: CARSPPLAHPHNEQFF
V gene: TRBV15; J gene: TRBJ2-5; CDR3 protein: CATSRGRSETQYF
V gene: TRBV7-6; J gene: TRBJ2-7; CDR3 protein: CASSLIAGESYEQYF
V gene: TRBV27; J gene: TRBJ2-1; CDR3 protein: CASSTGGVKFF
V gene: TRBV5-8; J gene: TRBJ1-1; CDR3 protein: CASSSMYRKRDTEAFF